These T cell receptor beta chains were read from a single sample in a study of regulatory T cells in long-lasting Graves disease. TCRdb analysed the multiplex PCR reads with MiXCR anew, one entry per CDR3 protein. The table has about 450,000 distinct CDR3 sequences, about a sixth seen once; the top ten hold around 11%. Another study also made use of these data, one on T cells in Graves' hyperthyroidism and ophthalmopathy.

The source was peripheral blood mononuclear cells (PBMCs), collected at new diagnosis, from a patient treated with antithyroid drugs. These receptors originate from a woman in her twenties or thirties with Graves disease. The CDR3 runs from the conserved cysteine through the conserved F or W. The D gene is left open where the match is weak. Rows give clone size only sometimes, using once, few, many, or a class for an expanded clone.

CDR3,DNA,length,V,size,D,J
CASSYPRGIAGRYMNTEAFF,TGTGCCAGCAGTTACCCCCGGGGGATTGCTGGACGGTACATGAACACTGAAGCTTTCTTT,20,TRBV6-5,many,-,TRBJ1-1
CASSLGGQKGETQYF,TGTGCCAGCAGCTTAGGTGGACAAAAGGGGGAGACCCAGTACTTC,15,TRBV7-6,many,-,TRBJ2-5
CASSFSSVGSGSTF,-,14,TRBV5-6,few,-,TRBJ1-2
CASTQFRDIPTEAFF,TGTGCCAGCACCCAATTCCGGGACATACCCACTGAAGCTTTCTTT,15,TRBV28,many,-,TRBJ1-1
CASKEISGGLYNEQFF,TGTGCCAGTAAAGAAATATCAGGGGGGCTCTACAATGAGCAGTTCTTC,16,TRBV19,-,-,TRBJ2-1
CSAGTSPDSNQPQHF,TGCAGTGCCGGGACGTCCCCCGATAGCAATCAGCCCCAGCATTTT,15,TRBV20-1,many,-,TRBJ1-5
CASSPRTSGSTGELFF,TGTGCCAGCAGCCCTCGGACTAGCGGGAGTACCGGGGAGCTGTTTTTT,16,TRBV7-6,many,TRBD2,TRBJ2-2
CSVQQPGTLAGEQYF,TGCAGCGTTCAACAGCCAGGGACTCTCGCGGGGGAGCAGTACTTC,15,TRBV29-1,many,-,TRBJ2-7
CASSLAGDGVETQYF,TGTGCCAGCAGCTTAGCAGGGGACGGTGTCGAGACCCAGTACTTC,15,TRBV7-9,-,-,TRBJ2-5
CASKKGASYEQYF,TGTGCCAGCAAGAAGGGGGCCTCCTACGAGCAGTACTTC,13,TRBV12-3/TRBV12-4,many,TRBD1,TRBJ2-7
CSFRGDKVVETQYF,TGCAGCTTTCGTGGGGACAAGGTAGTGGAGACCCAGTACTTC,14,TRBV29-1,-,-,TRBJ2-5
CAWSVPAGGYTDTQYF,TGTGCCTGGAGTGTACCAGCGGGAGGATACACAGATACGCAGTATTTT,16,TRBV30,many,TRBD2,TRBJ2-3
CASSFPPPRNEQFF,TGCGCCAGCAGCTTTCCCCCCCCCCGGAATGAGCAGTTCTTC,14,TRBV5-1,few,-,TRBJ2-1
CASSGGTDSYEQYF,TGTGCCAGCAGCGGGGGGACCGACTCCTACGAGCAGTACTTC,14,TRBV9,many,-,TRBJ2-7
CASSSSVNVNEQFF,TGTGCCAGCAGTTCCTCGGTCAATGTTAATGAGCAGTTCTTC,14,TRBV5-5,few,-,TRBJ2-1
CASSLFVTSGRGREQYF,TGTGCCAGCAGTTTATTTGTGACTAGCGGGAGAGGTCGCGAGCAGTACTTC,17,TRBV28,-,TRBD2,TRBJ2-7
CASTGAETQYF,TGTGCCAGCACGGGAGCTGAGACCCAGTACTTC,11,TRBV11-2,many,-,TRBJ2-5
CASKTGTDYNEQFF,TGTGCCAGCAAGACCGGGACTGATTACAATGAGCAGTTCTTC,14,TRBV6-2/TRBV6-3,many,-,TRBJ2-1
CASSISWLAGSTDTQYF,TGTGCCAGTAGTATTAGCTGGCTAGCGGGCAGCACAGATACGCAGTATTTT,17,TRBV19,-,TRBD2,TRBJ2-3
CASSPRVFGETQYF,TGTGCCAGCAGTCCCCGGGTGTTCGGAGAGACCCAGTACTTC,14,TRBV27,few,-,TRBJ2-5
CASSLDLAGTGELFF,TGCGCCAGCAGCTTGGATCTAGCGGGCACCGGGGAGCTGTTTTTT,15,TRBV5-1,many,TRBD2,TRBJ2-2
CATTRTGTEFYGCTF,-,15,TRBV10-3,few,-,TRBJ1-2
CASSFLGLAGGSTDTQYF,TGTGCCAGCAGTTTCTTGGGACTAGCGGGAGGTAGCACAGATACGCAGTATTTT,18,TRBV28,many,TRBD2,TRBJ2-3
CASRPLRVLGTEAFF,TGTGCCAGCAGACCTCTCAGGGTTCTTGGCACTGAAGCTTTCTTT,15,TRBV28,many,-,TRBJ1-1
CASSLVNRDRGSNQPQHF,TGTGCCAGCAGTTTAGTGAACCGGGACAGAGGTAGCAATCAGCCCCAGCATTTT,18,TRBV28,many,TRBD1,TRBJ1-5
CASSLSWQTQETQYF,TGTGCCAGCAGTTTGAGTTGGCAGACCCAAGAGACCCAGTACTTC,15,TRBV12-3/TRBV12-4,many,-,TRBJ2-5
CASSPGGIGYEQYF,TGTGCCAGCAGCCCGGGGGGGATCGGCTACGAGCAGTACTTC,14,TRBV28,many,TRBD2,TRBJ2-7
CASRTGTGGHNEQFF,TGTGCCAGCAGAACCGGGACAGGAGGGCACAATGAGCAGTTCTTC,15,TRBV28,-,TRBD1,TRBJ2-1
CASSLSPGGAYEQYF,TGTGCCAGCAGTTTATCACCGGGAGGGGCCTACGAGCAGTACTTC,15,TRBV27,many,TRBD2,TRBJ2-7
CASRGFSGKGTDTQYF,TGTGCCAGCAGAGGCTTTAGCGGGAAGGGGACAGATACGCAGTATTTT,16,TRBV6-1,many,TRBD2,TRBJ2-3
CASSFKGWTDTNQPQHF,TGTGCCAGTAGTTTCAAGGGGTGGACTGATACCAATCAGCCCCAGCATTTT,17,TRBV19,-,-,TRBJ1-5
CASSDGPYANEKLFF,TGTGCCAGCAGTGATGGACCCTACGCTAATGAAAAACTGTTTTTT,15,TRBV25-1,few,-,TRBJ1-4
CASMDTRVTGELFF,TGTGCCAGCATGGACACTCGGGTCACCGGGGAGCTGTTTTTT,14,TRBV2,few,-,TRBJ2-2
CASGMRVYLVFTEAFF,TGTGCCAGCGGAATGAGGGTGTATCTGGTCTTCACTGAAGCTTTCTTT,16,TRBV6-2/TRBV6-3,many,-,TRBJ1-1
CASSSPLGGQETQYF,TGTGCCAGCAGTTCTCCCCTGGGCGGACAAGAGACCCAGTACTTC,15,TRBV28,-,-,TRBJ2-5
CASRATGARGQFF,TGTGCCAGCCGCGCGACAGGGGCAAGAGGGCAGTTCTTC,13,TRBV11-2,many,TRBD1,TRBJ2-1
CSVWGWGVNTEAFF,TGCAGCGTTTGGGGTTGGGGGGTTAACACTGAAGCTTTCTTT,14,TRBV29-1,few,-,TRBJ1-1
CAITERSPWDEQFF,TGTGCCATCACTGAAAGGAGCCCTTGGGATGAGCAGTTCTTC,14,TRBV6-1,few,-,TRBJ2-1
CASSLPPGVSGANVLTF,TGTGCCAGCAGCTTACCCCCAGGGGTCTCTGGGGCCAACGTCCTGACTTTC,17,TRBV11-1,-,-,TRBJ2-6
CASSYTRVAKNIQYF,TGTGCCAGCAGTTACACACGGGTAGCCAAAAACATTCAGTACTTC,15,TRBV6-2/TRBV6-3,many,-,TRBJ2-4
CASSSTWGSNQPQHF,TGTGCCAGCAGCTCGACCTGGGGCAGCAATCAGCCCCAGCATTTT,15,TRBV7-8,many,-,TRBJ1-5
CASRRDTEAFF,TGTGCCAGCAGGCGGGACACTGAAGCTTTCTTT,11,TRBV28,many,-,TRBJ1-1
CASSPGGAYVETEAFF,TGTGCCAGCAGTCCCGGGGGGGCATATGTCGAGACTGAAGCTTTCTTT,16,TRBV28,many,-,TRBJ1-1
CASSLDPRLAGEGLGLYSYNEQFF,TGCGCCAGCAGCTTGGATCCCCGACTAGCGGGAGAGGGGTTAGGTCTGTACTCCTACAATGAGCAGTTCTTC,24,TRBV5-1,-,TRBD2,TRBJ2-1
CSARDFYSATNEKLFF,TGCAGTGCTAGAGATTTTTATTCGGCAACTAATGAAAAACTGTTTTTT,16,TRBV20-1,many,-,TRBJ1-4
CASSPASGPSLKQFF,TGTGCTAGCAGCCCCGCTAGCGGGCCAAGCCTCAAGCAGTTCTTC,15,TRBV7-7,many,TRBD2,TRBJ2-1
CASRPSVIGKTEAFF,TGCGCCAGCAGGCCAAGTGTGATAGGGAAGACTGAAGCTTTCTTT,15,TRBV4-3,-,-,TRBJ1-1
CASSSLSSGEAEYF,TGTGCCAGCAGCTCATTATCTAGCGGCGAGGCGGAGTACTTC,14,TRBV3-1,many,TRBD2,TRBJ2-7
CASSSGTSVQETQYF,TGTGCCAGCAGCTCAGGGACTAGCGTTCAAGAGACCCAGTACTTC,15,TRBV11-2,many,TRBD2,TRBJ2-5
CANAGGAEEDTQYF,TGTGCCAACGCAGGGGGAGCCGAGGAAGATACGCAGTATTTT,14,TRBV10-3,-,TRBD1,TRBJ2-3
CASRPGQSQETQYF,TGTGCCAGCCGCCCGGGACAGTCACAAGAGACCCAGTACTTC,14,TRBV19,-,TRBD1,TRBJ2-5
CASSSHRGGDGPYSNQPQHF,TGTGCCAGCAGTTCCCACCGAGGAGGGGACGGACCTTATAGCAATCAGCCCCAGCATTTT,20,TRBV27,many,-,TRBJ1-5
CASSLLEAYNEQFF,TGCGCCAGCAGCTTGTTAGAAGCCTACAATGAGCAGTTCTTC,14,TRBV5-1,many,-,TRBJ2-1